This T cell receptor beta chain is drawn from a study of blood T cell repertoires in COVID-19. Study in general: T cells, B-cell-depleted T cells, or PBMCs supplied cDNA or gDNA.

In the original processing: Amplifying reference gene primers gave estimates of nucleated cell counts. Clones were read by immunoSEQ multiplex PCR, and TCRdb kept only the in-frame ones, dropping some. V, J and clone size were drawn from that table, and D and trimming were deduced from the DNA. The sample has 60,000 to 70,000 clones; roughly 85% are singletons. The germline CDR1 and CDR2 sequences are LGHNA and YNFKEQ. The CDR3 totals 18 residues. After removal of 3 bases from V and 5 bases from J, the junction contained 7 bases not matched to a gene. This TCR derives from a human donor in a cohort sampled during active COVID-19. The sample comprised peripheral blood. The rearrangement uses TRBV4-2 and TRBJ2-1, with TRBD2 identical over 16 bases. CDR3: CASSQGLAGGFLNNEQFF. The CDR3 nucleotides are TGTGCCAGCAGCCAGGGACTAGCGGGGGGGTTTCTAAACAATGAGCAGTTCTTC.